In this sample, the clone carrying this T cell receptor beta chain turned up a few times. Its antigen remains unidentified. Method: immunoSEQ multiplex PCR; TCRdb's copy keeps in-frame clones and lacks some. The sample has approximately 75,000 clones; about nine tenths are singletons. The data are from a study of T cell responses to AZD1222 COVID-19 vaccine. Investigators merged groups given second doses at roughly 4 or roughly 12 weeks. Study results and limitations: Repertoire sampling occurred only after the peak T cell response. White British ancestry dominated among donors, who included more females, and clonal diversity was possibly underestimated. Epitopes outside B.1.351 and B.1.1.7 mutated regions reportedly drew nearly half of spike TCRs.

This clonotype was sampled from an adult who received the AZD1222 COVID-19 vaccine. Sequencing was performed on peripheral blood, taken 28 days after the second AZD1222 dose.

Here the CDR3 DNA reads TGTGCCAGCAGCGTCGCCCTAGCGGGGGGTTACTACGAGCAGTACTTC. Translating it yields CASSVALAGGYYEQYF. The chain uses TRBV9 and TRBJ2-7; TRBD2 agrees at 11 bases. The CDR3 is 16 amino acids. V gave up 2 bases and J gave up 3 bases; unmatched junction bases: 7. Germline lookup yields CDR1 SGDLS and CDR2 YYNGEE.